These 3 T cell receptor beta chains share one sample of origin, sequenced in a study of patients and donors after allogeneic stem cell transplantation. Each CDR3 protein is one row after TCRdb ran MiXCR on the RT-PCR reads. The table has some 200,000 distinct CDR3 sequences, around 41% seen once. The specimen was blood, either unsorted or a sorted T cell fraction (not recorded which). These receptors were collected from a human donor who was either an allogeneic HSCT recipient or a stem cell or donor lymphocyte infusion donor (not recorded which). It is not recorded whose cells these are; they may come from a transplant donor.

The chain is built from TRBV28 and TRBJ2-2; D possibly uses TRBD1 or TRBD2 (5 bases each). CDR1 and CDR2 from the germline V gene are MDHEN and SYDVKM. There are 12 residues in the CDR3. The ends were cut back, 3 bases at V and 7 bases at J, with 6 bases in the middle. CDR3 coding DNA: TGTGCCAGCAGTTTGGGGGTCGGGGAGCTGTTTTTT. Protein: CASSLGVGELFF.

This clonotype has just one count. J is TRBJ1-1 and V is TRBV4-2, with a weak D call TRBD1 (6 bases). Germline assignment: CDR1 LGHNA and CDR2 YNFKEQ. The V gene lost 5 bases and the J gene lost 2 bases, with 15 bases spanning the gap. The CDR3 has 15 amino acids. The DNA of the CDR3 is TGTGCCAGCAGCTACCGACAGGACCTCAACACTGAAGCTTTCTTT. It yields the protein CASSYRQDLNTEAFF.

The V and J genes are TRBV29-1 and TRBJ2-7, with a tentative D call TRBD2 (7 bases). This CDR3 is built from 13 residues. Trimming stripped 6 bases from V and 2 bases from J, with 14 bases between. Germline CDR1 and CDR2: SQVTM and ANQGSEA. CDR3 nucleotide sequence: TGCAGCGTGGAGGCGGGGGCAGCCTACGAGCAGTACTTC. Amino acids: CSVEAGAAYEQYF.